These 18 T cell receptor beta chains were all obtained from the same sample, sequenced in a study of cytomegalovirus exposure and HLA in healthy donors. Both 60 Vbeta primers and 13 Jbeta primers went into the PCR. Clones were read by immunoSEQ multiplex PCR, and TCRdb kept only the in-frame ones, dropping some. Its table records 87,000 or so clones. Sequencing input: PBMCs. The receptor set was obtained from a man between 50 and 59 years old in good health and CMV-seropositive.

The chain has TRBV5-4 and TRBJ2-7, with 8 bases lining up with TRBD2. Germline CDR1 and CDR2: SGHNT and YYREEE (reference sequence). V shed 4 bases, J shed 3 bases, and the junction held 6 bases outside the gene matches. CDR3 length equals 14 residues. CDR3 in DNA: TGTGCCAGCAGCCCGGGACTAGGAGGCTACGAGCAGTACTTC. Amino acids: CASSPGLGGYEQYF.

V usage is TRBV12-5 and J usage is TRBJ2-3, with TRBD2 matching over 10 bases. CDR3 length equals 19 residues. CDR1 and CDR2 from the germline V gene are LGHNT and FRNRAP. V was pared by 0 bases and J by 4 bases, with 13 bases of the junction left unmatched. CDR3 protein: CASGLVPLGASGSPDTQYF. CDR3 sequence (DNA): TGTGCTAGTGGTTTGGTACCCCTCGGGGCTAGCGGGAGCCCAGATACGCAGTATTTT.

V usage is TRBV7-6 and J usage is TRBJ2-5; maybe TRBD2 (7 bases). V dropped 4 bases and J dropped 4 bases, with 16 bases sitting between them. The CDR3 is made up of 15 amino acids. From germline, CDR1 is SGHVS and CDR2 FNYEAQ. The CDR3 is CASSSTQGGGETQYF. The CDR3 DNA reads as TGTGCCAGCAGCTCTACACAGGGAGGGGGAGAGACCCAGTACTTC.

The chain uses TRBV10-3 and TRBJ1-2, with 7 nucleotides matching TRBD1. This CDR3 contains 14 residues. Germline loops: CDR1 ENHRY, CDR2 SYGVKD. V was clipped by 8 bases and J by 1 base; unmatched bases: 7. CDR3 sequence: CAIGAGGYNYGYTF. DNA for the CDR3: TGTGCCATCGGAGCAGGGGGATATAACTATGGCTACACCTTC.

J is TRBJ2-7 and V is TRBV5-1; D might be TRBD2 (5 bases). Germline CDR1 reads SGHRS; CDR2 reads YFSETQ. The CDR3 length is 14 residues. Trimming removed 0 bases at V and 4 bases at J, with 11 bases between. The CDR3 spells CASSLGTSGYEQYF. The CDR3 nucleotides read TGCGCCAGCAGCTTGGGGACTTCGGGGTACGAGCAGTACTTC.

The V call is TRBV5-1, the J call TRBJ2-7; 11 bases are a match to TRBD1. Germline V CDR1 and CDR2: SGHRS, YFSETQ. The CDR3 spans 13 residues. V lost 7 bases to trimming and J lost 6 bases; unmatched junction nucleotides: 6. CDR3 coding DNA: TGCGCCAGCGCTCCGGGGACAGGGGGCGAGCAGTACGTC. Translating it yields CASAPGTGGEQYV.

The gene calls are TRBV9 and TRBJ2-1, with 10 nucleotides matching TRBD2. V was pared by 0 bases and J by 9 bases, with 6 bases of the junction left unmatched. The V gene's germline CDR1 is SGDLS and CDR2 YYNGEE. This CDR3 is built from 15 residues. CDR3 coding DNA: TGTGCCAGCAGCGTAGGACTAGCGGGCCTGGGTGAGCAGTTCTTC. It is translated as CASSVGLAGLGEQFF. Full variable domain (outside the CDR3, taken from reference TRBV9 and TRBJ2-1): DSGVTQTPKHLITATGQRVTLRCSPRSGDLSVYWYQQSLDQGLQFLIQYYNGEERAKGNILERFSAQQFPDLHSELNLSSLELGDSALYFCASSVGLAGLGEQFFGPGTRLTVL.

The V and J genes are TRBV29-1 and TRBJ1-5; possibly TRBD1 for D (5 bases). The CDR3 runs to 12 residues. The V gene's germline CDR1 is SQVTM and CDR2 ANQGSEA. The V end lost 4 bases, the J end lost 5 bases, and 9 bases lay between the germline ends. DNA of the CDR3: TGCAGCGTTGGACAGCGGGATCAGCCCCAGCATTTT. Translating gives CSVGQRDQPQHF.

This chain connects TRBV5-4 to TRBJ2-5; tentatively, D is TRBD1 (5 bases). Trimming took off 5 bases at V and 1 base at J, with 9 bases between the two ends. The CDR3 loop spans 13 amino acids. CDR1 SGHNT and CDR2 YYREEE come from the germline V gene (reference sequence). CDR3 DNA: TGTGCCAGCAGGAACAGGACCCAAGAGACCCAGTACTTC. Protein: CASRNRTQETQYF.

The rearrangement joins TRBV5-4 to TRBJ1-4, with 7 bases aligning to TRBD1. The V gene end was trimmed by 3 bases and the J gene end by 1 base; junction bases not matched to a gene: 6. This CDR3 is built from 16 residues. CDR1 is SGHNT and CDR2 is YYREEE in the germline V gene (reference sequence). The CDR3 spells CASSSGGRITNEKLFF. Written as DNA, the CDR3 is TGTGCCAGCAGCTCAGGGGGGAGGATAACTAATGAAAAACTGTTTTTT.

The chain recombines TRBV6-5 with TRBJ1-4; 9 bases agree with TRBD1. Germline V gives CDR1 MNHEY, CDR2 SVGAGI. The CDR3 runs 14 residues. Losses at the gene ends were 5 bases for V and 8 bases for J; bases not matched to a gene: 6. In nucleotides, the CDR3 is TGTGCCAGCAGTCTGACGGGACAGGGAGAAAAACTGTTTTTT. Its translation: CASSLTGQGEKLFF.

The chain combines TRBV7-9 with TRBJ1-3, with a weak D call TRBD1 (6 bases). The CDR3 length is 15 residues. CDR1 SEHNR and CDR2 FQNEAQ come from the germline V gene (reference sequence). Between the trimmed V and J ends, which lost 5 bases and 4 bases, there was a span of 15 bases. The CDR3 nucleotides are TGTGCCAGCAGCCCCGGGACATTTCACGGAAACACCATATATTTT. It yields the protein CASSPGTFHGNTIYF.

The chain is built from TRBV6-6 and TRBJ1-2, with 8 nucleotides matching TRBD1. Germline values: CDR1 MNHNY, CDR2 SVGAGI (reference sequence). The CDR3 sequence is 14 residues long. V trimming: 9 bases; J trimming: 4 bases; junction bases outside the gene matches: 10. The CDR3 sequence is CASTVTGAGYGYTF. The CDR3 DNA reads TGTGCCAGTACCGTGACAGGGGCTGGCTATGGCTACACCTTC.

This chain uses TRBV29-1 with TRBJ2-5; tentatively, D is TRBD2 (6 bases). The germline V gene has CDR1 SQVTM and CDR2 ANQGSEA. There are 13 residues in the CDR3. V dropped 7 bases and J dropped 5 bases, with 17 bases sitting between them. In nucleotides, the CDR3 is TGCAGCGCCTCCGGGAGTGGGGAGGAGACCCAGTACTTC. Amino acid sequence: CSASGSGEETQYF.

This chain connects TRBV19 to TRBJ1-2; 8 bases agree with TRBD1. The V gene's germline CDR1 is LNHDA and CDR2 SQIVND (reference sequence). The V gene end was trimmed by 1 base and the J gene end by 4 bases; junction bases not matched to a gene: 8. CDR3 length equals 16 residues. Here the CDR3 reads CASSIVGPDRAYGYTF. The DNA for the CDR3 is TGTGCCAGTAGTATAGTGGGACCGGACAGGGCCTATGGCTACACCTTC.

J is TRBJ2-1 and V is TRBV6-6; TRBD2 aligns across 7 bases. Losses at the gene ends were 6 bases for V and 6 bases for J; bases not matched to a gene: 8. Per germline, CDR1 MNHNY and CDR2 SVGAGI (reference sequence). The CDR3 consists of 14 residues. CDR3 nucleotides: TGTGCCAGCAGGGCGGGGGAGAACCGCAATGAGCAGTTCTTC. Translation: CASRAGENRNEQFF.

The chain links TRBV4-3 to TRBJ2-2, with TRBD1 as a possible D gene (6 bases). This CDR3 comprises 16 residues. The V end lost 0 bases, the J end lost 5 bases, and 13 bases lay between the germline ends. CDR1 LGHNA and CDR2 YSLEER come from the germline V gene. CDR3 coding DNA: TGCGCCAGCAGCCAAGATTCACAGGGAGCGACCGGGGAGCTGTTTTTT. This codes for CASSQDSQGATGELFF.

This chain joins TRBV30 and TRBJ2-7; 7 bases map to TRBD2. V gave up 6 bases and J gave up 3 bases; unmatched junction bases: 8. The CDR3 contains 13 residues. Germline V gene sequence: CDR1 GTSNPN, CDR2 SVGIG (reference sequence). CDR3 amino acids: CACTGGLNYEQYV. In nucleotides, the CDR3 is TGTGCCTGTACGGGAGGACTCAACTACGAGCAGTACGTC.